The 5 T cell receptor beta chains below were found in one sample sequenced in a study of T cells after yellow fever vaccination. From the 5' RACE reads, TCRdb called clonotypes with MiXCR, one entry per CDR3 protein. The top ten hold about 3.3% of the sample, which has some 220,000 distinct CDR3 sequences, roughly 3% seen once. The material sequenced was CD4+ T cells sorted from PBMCs, taken 10 days after the yellow fever booster vaccination. The receptor set was obtained from a man between 18 and 29 years old who received the YFV17D yellow fever vaccine.

This clonotype showed up many times. V gene TRBV5-1 combines with J gene TRBJ2-5; TRBD1 matches at 7 bases. From germline, CDR1 is SGHRS and CDR2 YFSETQ. Trimming took 0 bases from V and 4 from J; bases not matched to a gene: 3. The CDR3 covers 14 residues. For the CDR3, the DNA is TGCGCCAGCAGCTTGGAACACAGGGGAGAGACCCAGTACTTC. Translation gives CASSLEHRGETQYF.

The gene calls are TRBV6-5 and TRBJ2-3; 8 nucleotides line up with TRBD2. In germline, CDR1 is MNHEY, CDR2 SVGAGI. After removal of 0 bases from V and 3 bases from J, the junction contained 8 bases not matched to a gene. The CDR3 extends over 17 amino acids. This CDR3 reads CASSYSTSGGPTDTQYF. As DNA, the CDR3 is TGTGCCAGCAGTTACTCGACGAGCGGGGGACCTACAGATACGCAGTATTTT.

V usage is TRBV6-5 and J usage is TRBJ1-1; D remains unclear. CDR1 is MNHEY and CDR2 is SVGAGI in the germline V gene. The CDR3 runs to 15 residues. V was pared by 0 bases and J by 1 base, with 9 bases between. CDR3 bases: TGTGCCAGCAGTTACTCGCGGCAGTGGAACACTGAAGCTTTCTTT. It encodes CASSYSRQWNTEAFF.

This clonotype occurred many times. The V and J genes are TRBV10-2 and TRBJ2-7; possible D gene TRBD2, 6 bases. V lost 10 bases, J lost 3 bases, and 22 bases lay in between. This CDR3 contains 15 residues. Germline CDR1 is WSHSY and CDR2 is SAAADI. CDR3 residues: CATTGHRDLLYEQYF. CDR3 coding DNA: TGCGCCACCACCGGCCACCGGGACTTGCTCTACGAGCAGTACTTC.

This clonotype has a count of ten or more. This sequence joins TRBV7-3 and TRBJ2-2, with D possibly matching TRBD1 (5 bases). This CDR3 contains 15 residues. CDR1 and CDR2 from the germline V gene are SGHTA and FQGTGA. V lost 1 base and J lost 4, with 10 bases in between. The DNA of the CDR3 is TGTGCCAGCAGCTTAAGTGGCAGGGCCACCGGGGAGCTGTTTTTT. This encodes CASSLSGRATGELFF.